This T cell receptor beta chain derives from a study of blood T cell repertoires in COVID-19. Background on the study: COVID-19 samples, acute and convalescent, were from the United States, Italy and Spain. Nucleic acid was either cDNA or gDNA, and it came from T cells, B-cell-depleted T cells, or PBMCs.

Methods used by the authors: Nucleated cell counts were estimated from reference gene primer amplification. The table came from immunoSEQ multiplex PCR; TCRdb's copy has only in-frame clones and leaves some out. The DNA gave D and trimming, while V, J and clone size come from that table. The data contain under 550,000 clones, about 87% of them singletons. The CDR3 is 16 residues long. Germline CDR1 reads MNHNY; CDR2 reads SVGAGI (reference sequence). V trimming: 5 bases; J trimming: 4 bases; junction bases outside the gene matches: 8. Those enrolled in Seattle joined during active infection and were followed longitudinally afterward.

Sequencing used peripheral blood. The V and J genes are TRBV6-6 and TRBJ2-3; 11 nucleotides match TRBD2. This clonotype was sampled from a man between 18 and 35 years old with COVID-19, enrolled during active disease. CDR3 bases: TGTGCCAGCAGTGGTAGCGGGGGGGCCATCTCAGATACGCAGTATTTT. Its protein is CASSGSGGAISDTQYF.